Below, 10 T cell receptor beta chains from the same sample are listed, as sequenced in a study of CD8 T cells in ankylosing spondylitis. The study's findings and limits: In ankylosing spondylitis blood, a motif of roughly 8 highly homologous TCR beta variants appeared characteristic.

Their recognized antigens are unknown. MiXCR, applied by TCRdb to the 5' RACE reads, yields one record per CDR3 protein. The profile shows 450,000 or so distinct CDR3 sequences, 26% of them singletons. Sequencing used blood, either unsorted or a sorted T cell fraction (not recorded which). Receptor source: a male donor with ankylosing spondylitis.

V usage is TRBV7-2 and J usage is TRBJ1-1; the D is unclear. Trimming took off 1 base at V and 4 bases at J, with 7 bases between the two ends. The CDR3 runs 13 residues. Germline lookup yields CDR1 SGHTA and CDR2 FQGNSA. The CDR3 reads CASSLESATEAFF. The CDR3 nucleotides are TGTGCCAGCAGCTTAGAGTCGGCCACTGAAGCTTTCTTT. The full variable domain, with the rest looked up from reference TRBV7-2 and TRBJ1-1, is GAGVSQSPSNKVTEKGKDVELRCDPISGHTALYWYRQSLGQGLEFLIYFQGNSAPDKSGLPSDRFSAERTGGSVSTLTIQRTQQEDSAVYLCASSLESATEAFFGQGTRLTVV.

V gene TRBV20-1 combines with J gene TRBJ1-1, with a weak D call TRBD1 (5 bases). The ends were cut back, 6 bases at V and 3 bases at J, with 17 bases in the middle. The CDR3 contains 14 residues. Germline-derived CDR1 and CDR2 are DFQATT and SNEGSKA (reference sequence). The CDR3 loop is CSAQSRVGYTEAFF. DNA for the CDR3: TGCAGTGCCCAAAGCAGGGTGGGGTACACTGAAGCTTTCTTT.

This clonotype turned up a few times. The chain combines TRBV20-1 with TRBJ1-2, with 7 bases identical to TRBD1. Germline values: CDR1 DFQATT, CDR2 SNEGSKA (reference sequence). Germline trimming cut 6 bases from V and 8 bases from J; bases unmatched to any gene: 9. The CDR3 covers 12 residues. CDR3 residues: CSARQGPEGYTF. In nucleotides, the CDR3 is TGCAGTGCCAGACAGGGCCCCGAGGGCTACACCTTC.

This clonotype occurred a few times. V gene TRBV5-1 combines with J gene TRBJ1-5; a weak D match, TRBD1 (6 bases). This CDR3 region has 13 residues. V was shortened by 4 bases and J by 6 bases, with 11 bases between the two germline ends. In germline, CDR1 is SGHRS, CDR2 YFSETQ. In DNA, the CDR3 is TGCGCCAGCAGCGGGGAAGGGGGTCAGCCCCAGCATTTT. As protein: CASSGEGGQPQHF. The variable domain in full, completed from reference TRBV5-1 and TRBJ1-5, reads KAGVTQTPRYLIKTRGQQVTLSCSPISGHRSVSWYQQTPGQGLQFLFEYFSETQRNKGNFPGRFSGRQFSNSRSEMNVSTLELGDSALYLCASSGEGGQPQHFGDGTRLSIL.

This clonotype showed up just a few times. The chain has TRBV12-3 or TRBV12-4 and TRBJ2-1, with a possible D match to TRBD2 (6 bases). Trimming shortened V by 1 base and J by 7 bases, and 14 bases separated the two germline ends. This CDR3 has 15 amino acids. The CDR3 nucleotides are TGTGCCAGCAGTTTAGTCGGTCGGGGAGGAAATGAGCAGTTCTTC. Its translation: CASSLVGRGGNEQFF.

This clonotype was detected only a few times. V and J are TRBV3-1 and TRBJ2-1; D not certain. This CDR3 has 14 residues. With 0 bases removed from V and 5 bases from J, the gap between germline ends came to 8 bases. Per germline, CDR1 LGHDT and CDR2 YNNKEL (reference sequence). In nucleotides, the CDR3 is TGTGCCAGCAGCCAAGATGGCAGAGACAATGAGCAGTTCTTC. It codes for CASSQDGRDNEQFF.

The chain couples TRBV24-1 to TRBJ2-5, with a possible D match to TRBD2 (5 bases). The V gene lost 1 base and the J gene lost 2 bases, with 10 bases spanning the gap. This CDR3 region has 15 residues. From germline, CDR1 is KGHDR and CDR2 SFDVKD. This chain's CDR3 is CATSDFYSGQETQYF. For the CDR3, the DNA is TGTGCCACCAGTGATTTCTACAGCGGTCAAGAGACCCAGTACTTC.

J is TRBJ2-3 and V is TRBV10-3; D is undetermined. Trimming pared 2 bases from V and 5 bases from J, leaving 20 bases between. Germline loops: CDR1 ENHRY, CDR2 SYGVKD. The CDR3 is 17 amino acids. CDR3 DNA: TGTGCCATCAGTGAGGCAGTAGGGCTGATGGGTCGAGATACGCAGTATTTT. Residues: CAISEAVGLMGRDTQYF.

V usage is TRBV20-1 and J usage is TRBJ1-1; TRBD1 aligns across 9 bases. Trimming cost V 1 base and J 3 bases; bases outside gene matches: 0. Germline-derived CDR1 and CDR2 are DFQATT and SNEGSKA (reference sequence). The CDR3 length is 13 residues. CDR3 coding DNA: TGCAGTGCTAGAGGGGACAGGGACACTGAAGCTTTCTTT. Protein product: CSARGDRDTEAFF.

This clonotype is a singleton in its sample. The chain couples TRBV6-1 to TRBJ2-2; D might be TRBD1 (6 bases). The CDR3 runs to 13 residues. Germline CDR1 and CDR2: MNHNS and SASEGT. Trimming took 6 bases from V and 5 from J, leaving 10 bases between them. CDR3 sequence (DNA): TGTGCCAGCAGCCACAGGGAAACCGGGGAGCTGTTTTTT. It codes for CASSHRETGELFF.